This TCR beta chain was sequenced for a study of chemoradiotherapy in HPV16-positive cancers (dated by TCRdb to 2021 to 2024). About the investigation overall: Candidate HPV-specific T-cell clones and common TCR motifs were defined by functional T-cell assays performed on cells from two HPV16-positive patients. The study asked whether T-cell immunity against the HPV oncoproteins E6 and E7 changes during chemoradiotherapy and whether it affects survival. TCR repertoires from under 90 patients with HPV-related cancers were then used to track the candidate HPV-specific TCRs and motifs. Overall study results and their limits: Expansion of candidate HPV-specific clones and E7-related TCR motifs was observed in the tumor microenvironment during treatment, whereas no such expansion was observed for non-HPV-specific T cells. In HPV16-positive patients, expansion of HPV-responsive T cells during chemoradiotherapy was associated with improved recurrence-free survival. The survival association was reported for HPV16-positive patients, and the functional definition of HPV-specific T cells was derived from only two HPV16-positive patients.

The germline V gene (reference sequence) sets CDR1 to LNHDA and CDR2 to SQIVND. The trim is 3 bases for V and 5 bases for J, with a gap of 13 bases between the germline ends. From its cysteine to its phenylalanine, the CDR3 spans 14 amino acids. The read is trimmed to its CDR3 DNA, 42 bases read in frame from base 1. With regard to this clone: It has no known antigen specificity. There are no base qualities to consult, and no much larger clone falls within one base.

Library creation used the immunoSEQ multiplex PCR assay. TCRdb took this table from immuneACCESS and kept in-frame rearrangements with V and J called. Such tables lack part of the clones; where checked against another copy, unresolved V genes explain under half of the gap, and the rest is unexplained. The sample has under 40,000 clones on record, roughly nine tenths of them singletons. 2.5% to 3.5% of the sample is taken by the ten largest. Because repertoires were sampled repeatedly during chemoradiotherapy, clonal expansion in the tumor microenvironment could be followed. The chain links TRBV19 with TRBJ2-5, and possibly TRBD1, on 5 matching bases. Sequencing used blood, obtained from a patient who underwent chemoradiotherapy. This clonotype was obtained from a human donor with HPV-associated anogenital cancer. The base sequence is TGTGCCAGTAGTATTGGGCAGGGTGCGGAGACCCAGTACTTC. It is translated as CASSIGQGAETQYF.